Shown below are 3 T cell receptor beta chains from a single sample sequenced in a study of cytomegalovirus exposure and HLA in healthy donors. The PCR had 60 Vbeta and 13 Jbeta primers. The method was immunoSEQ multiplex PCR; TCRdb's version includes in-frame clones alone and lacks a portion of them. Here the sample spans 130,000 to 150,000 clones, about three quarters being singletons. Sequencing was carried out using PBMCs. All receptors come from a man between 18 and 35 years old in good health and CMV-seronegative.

In nucleotides, the CDR3 is TGTGCCAGCAGGGACGGGGGGGGCAGCGCCGGGGAGCTGTTTTTT. Its translation: CASRDGGGSAGELFF. The V call is TRBV28, the J call TRBJ2-2; TRBD2 aligns across 8 bases. CDR3 length: 15 amino acids. CDR1 and CDR2 from the germline V gene are MDHEN and SYDVKM. The junction had 9 bases not matched to a gene; V was cut back by 6 bases and J by 6 bases.

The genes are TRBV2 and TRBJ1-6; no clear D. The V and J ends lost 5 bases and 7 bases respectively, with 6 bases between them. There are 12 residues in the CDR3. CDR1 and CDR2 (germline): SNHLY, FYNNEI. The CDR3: CASSRPNSPLHF. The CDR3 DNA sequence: TGTGCCAGCAGTCGTCCGAATTCACCCCTCCACTTT.

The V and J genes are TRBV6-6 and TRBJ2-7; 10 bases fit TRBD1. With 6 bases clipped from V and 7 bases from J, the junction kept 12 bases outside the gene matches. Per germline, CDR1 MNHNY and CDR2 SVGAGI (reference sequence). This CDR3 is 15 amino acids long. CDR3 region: CASRDRGIPLWEQYF. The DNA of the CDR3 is TGTGCCAGCAGGGACAGGGGGATACCTCTATGGGAGCAGTACTTC.